The rows below give T cell receptor beta chains drawn from one sample of a study of cytomegalovirus exposure and HLA in healthy donors. Libraries were prepared by immunoSEQ multiplex PCR; TCRdb keeps only in-frame clonotypes and omits some of them. The sample includes nearly 110,000 clones, about 85% seen only once; the top ten take about 2%. Sequencing input: PBMCs. These receptors were collected from a woman younger than 35 in good health and CMV-seropositive. CDR3s include the opening cysteine and the closing phenylalanine or tryptophan. The order of the fields is clone size, D gene, J gene, V gene, CDR3 DNA, CDR3 protein. A D gene is named only where the DNA matches it firmly. A row's size may be missing; if present it is once, few, many or a size class.

clone_size: .
d_call: TRBD2
j_call: TRBJ2-3
v_call: TRBV11-1
cdr3_nt: TGTGCCAGCAGCACAAGCGGGGGGCCCCCAGATACGCAGTATTTT
cdr3_aa: CASSTSGGPPDTQYF

clone_size: .
d_call: .
j_call: TRBJ1-4
v_call: TRBV27
cdr3_nt: TGTGCCAGCAGTTTAATAATCGACAGCATAACTCCTGAAAAACTGTTTTTT
cdr3_aa: CASSLIIDSITPEKLFF

clone_size: .
d_call: TRBD1
j_call: TRBJ1-2
v_call: TRBV7-2
cdr3_nt: TGTGCCAGCAGCCCAAAGACAGGGGGGGGCGGTGGCTACACCTTC
cdr3_aa: CASSPKTGGGGGYTF

clone_size: .
d_call: TRBD1
j_call: TRBJ2-2
v_call: TRBV4-1
cdr3_nt: TGCGCCAGCAGCCCCGGGACAGGGGATTCAAGGGCCACCGGGGAGCTGTTTTTT
cdr3_aa: CASSPGTGDSRATGELFF

clone_size: .
d_call: TRBD2
j_call: TRBJ2-1
v_call: TRBV6-1
cdr3_nt: TGTGCCAGCAGTGGCGTAGCGGGGGGACTTTACAATGAGCAGTTCTTC
cdr3_aa: CASSGVAGGLYNEQFF

clone_size: once
d_call: TRBD1
j_call: TRBJ2-1
v_call: TRBV6-6
cdr3_nt: TGTGCCAGCAGTTACCCTCCGGGACAGGGCGTTGGTGAGCAGTTCTTC
cdr3_aa: CASSYPPGQGVGEQFF

clone_size: .
d_call: .
j_call: TRBJ1-5
v_call: TRBV4-1
cdr3_nt: TGCGCCAGCAGCTTGAAAGGGGATAGCAATCAGCCCCAGCATTTT
cdr3_aa: CASSLKGDSNQPQHF

clone_size: .
d_call: TRBD2
j_call: TRBJ2-4
v_call: TRBV6-5
cdr3_nt: TGTGCCAGCAGAACCGGGACTAGCGAAGGGAACATTCAGTACTTC
cdr3_aa: CASRTGTSEGNIQYF

clone_size: few
d_call: .
j_call: TRBJ2-7
v_call: TRBV29-1
cdr3_nt: TGCAGCGTTGTTGGGTGGGGTGAGGGCCGTTCGGGTACCGAGCAGTACTTC
cdr3_aa: CSVVGWGEGRSGTEQYF

clone_size: .
d_call: .
j_call: TRBJ1-5
v_call: TRBV30
cdr3_nt: TGTGCCTTGTCCAGGGGCAATCAGCCCCAGCATTTT
cdr3_aa: CALSRGNQPQHF

clone_size: .
d_call: .
j_call: TRBJ2-1
v_call: TRBV7-9
cdr3_nt: TGTGCCAGCAGCTTAGGCGGAACCTTAGTCTACAATGAGCAGTTCTTC
cdr3_aa: CASSLGGTLVYNEQFF

clone_size: .
d_call: TRBD1
j_call: TRBJ2-7
v_call: TRBV14
cdr3_nt: TGTGCCAGCAGCCAAGTACAGACAGGGAGCTCCTACGAGCAGTACTTC
cdr3_aa: CASSQVQTGSSYEQYF

clone_size: .
d_call: .
j_call: TRBJ2-5
v_call: TRBV19
cdr3_nt: TGTGCCAGTACGTTTGGGCCGGGGGAGACCCAGTACTTC
cdr3_aa: CASTFGPGETQYF

clone_size: .
d_call: .
j_call: TRBJ2-1
v_call: TRBV2
cdr3_nt: TGTGCCAGCAGTGAAGCACAGGGTCCTAACTACAATGAGCAGTTCTTC
cdr3_aa: CASSEAQGPNYNEQFF

clone_size: .
d_call: .
j_call: TRBJ2-2
v_call: TRBV4-1
cdr3_nt: TGCGCCAGCAGCCAAAGGGCAGGGTCGGCCACCGGGGAGCTGTTTTTT
cdr3_aa: CASSQRAGSATGELFF

clone_size: .
d_call: .
j_call: TRBJ1-4
v_call: TRBV25-1
cdr3_nt: TGTGCCAGCAGTAGGCCGGGACACGCTAATGAAAAACTGTTTTTT
cdr3_aa: CASSRPGHANEKLFF

clone_size: .
d_call: .
j_call: TRBJ1-2
v_call: TRBV6-1
cdr3_nt: TGTGCCAGCAGTGAACATGGGCCGGGGGGGGAAGGCTACACCTTC
cdr3_aa: CASSEHGPGGEGYTF

clone_size: .
d_call: .
j_call: TRBJ2-7
v_call: TRBV11-3
cdr3_nt: TGTGCCAGCAGCTTAAGCCCGGGTCCCTACGAGCAGTACTTC
cdr3_aa: CASSLSPGPYEQYF

clone_size: .
d_call: TRBD1
j_call: TRBJ1-1
v_call: TRBV27
cdr3_nt: TGTGCCAGCAGTTTCGGACAGGGGTACACTGAAGCTTTCTTT
cdr3_aa: CASSFGQGYTEAFF

clone_size: .
d_call: TRBD1
j_call: TRBJ1-2
v_call: TRBV5-4
cdr3_nt: TGTGCCAGCAGCTTGAGGACAGGGGGCGCATTTAGGGGCTACACCTTC
cdr3_aa: CASSLRTGGAFRGYTF

clone_size: .
d_call: TRBD1
j_call: TRBJ2-4
v_call: TRBV2
cdr3_nt: TGTGCCAGCAGAGGAGGCCTCGGGACAGGGACCCTAGCCAAAAACATTCAGTACTTC
cdr3_aa: CASRGGLGTGTLAKNIQYF

clone_size: .
d_call: .
j_call: TRBJ1-4
v_call: TRBV7-8
cdr3_nt: TGTGCCAGCAGCTTAAGCCGTAACAATGAAAAACTGTTTTTT
cdr3_aa: CASSLSRNNEKLFF

clone_size: .
d_call: .
j_call: TRBJ1-6
v_call: TRBV11-2
cdr3_nt: TGTGCCAGCAGTTCACCGGGGAATTCACCCCTCCACTTT
cdr3_aa: CASSSPGNSPLHF

clone_size: .
d_call: .
j_call: TRBJ2-1
v_call: TRBV7-8
cdr3_nt: TGTGCCAGCAGCTTAGGACACAGTACCTACAATGAGCAGTTCTTC
cdr3_aa: CASSLGHSTYNEQFF

clone_size: .
d_call: TRBD1
j_call: TRBJ1-2
v_call: TRBV28
cdr3_nt: TGTGCCAGCACCATGACAGGGGGCGGGTATGGCTACACCTTC
cdr3_aa: CASTMTGGGYGYTF

clone_size: .
d_call: TRBD1
j_call: TRBJ1-2
v_call: TRBV7-2
cdr3_nt: TGTGCCAGCAGCTTAGCGCCGGGACAGGGGGCGCAGGGCTACACCTTC
cdr3_aa: CASSLAPGQGAQGYTF

clone_size: .
d_call: TRBD2
j_call: TRBJ2-1
v_call: TRBV28
cdr3_nt: TGTGCCAGCTACACGACTAGCGGGGGGGCGGGTGAGCAGTTCTTC
cdr3_aa: CASYTTSGGAGEQFF

clone_size: .
d_call: .
j_call: TRBJ1-4
v_call: TRBV9
cdr3_nt: TGTGCCAGCAGCCCGCACACGGGGGCAACTAATGAAAAACTGTTTTTT
cdr3_aa: CASSPHTGATNEKLFF

clone_size: .
d_call: .
j_call: TRBJ1-2
v_call: TRBV5-6
cdr3_nt: TGTGCCAGCAGTAAGACAGCTCCCTATGGCTACACCTTC
cdr3_aa: CASSKTAPYGYTF

clone_size: .
d_call: .
j_call: TRBJ1-1
v_call: TRBV7-9
cdr3_nt: TGTGCCAGCAGCTCAGATCAGGGGTACACTGAAGCTTTCTTT
cdr3_aa: CASSSDQGYTEAFF

clone_size: once
d_call: .
j_call: TRBJ2-6
v_call: TRBV5-6
cdr3_nt: TGTGCCAGCAGCTCATGGGTCCCTGGGGCCTCTGGGGCCAACGTCCTGACTTTC
cdr3_aa: CASSSWVPGASGANVLTF

clone_size: .
d_call: TRBD1
j_call: TRBJ1-4
v_call: TRBV25-1
cdr3_nt: TGTGCCAGCAGCAGGACCGAGGGGGCGCGTAGAAAACTGTTTTTT
cdr3_aa: CASSRTEGARRKLFF

clone_size: .
d_call: .
j_call: TRBJ1-2
v_call: TRBV5-6
cdr3_nt: TGTGCCAGCAGCTTGGCCGAGTATGGCTACACCTTC
cdr3_aa: CASSLAEYGYTF

clone_size: .
d_call: TRBD1
j_call: TRBJ1-1
v_call: TRBV2
cdr3_nt: TGTGCCAGCAGTGAAGCGGGGACAGGGGGGATGTCGACTGAAGCTTTCTTT
cdr3_aa: CASSEAGTGGMSTEAFF

clone_size: .
d_call: TRBD2
j_call: TRBJ2-5
v_call: TRBV11-2
cdr3_nt: TGTGCCAGCAGCAAAGCGGGGGGGATACAAGAGACCCAGTACTTC
cdr3_aa: CASSKAGGIQETQYF

clone_size: .
d_call: TRBD1
j_call: TRBJ2-7
v_call: TRBV7-8
cdr3_nt: TGTGCCAGCAGCTTAGCTGGAGACAGGGGGCTTCCGTCCTACGAGCAGTACTTC
cdr3_aa: CASSLAGDRGLPSYEQYF

clone_size: .
d_call: TRBD1
j_call: TRBJ1-2
v_call: TRBV15
cdr3_nt: TGTGCCACCAGCAGAGGGGACAGTGGGGTCTATGGCTACACCTTC
cdr3_aa: CATSRGDSGVYGYTF

clone_size: .
d_call: TRBD1
j_call: TRBJ2-7
v_call: TRBV28
cdr3_nt: TGTGCCAGCAGTGGGACAGGGGCGTCCTACGAGCAGTACTTC
cdr3_aa: CASSGTGASYEQYF

clone_size: .
d_call: .
j_call: TRBJ1-4
v_call: TRBV19
cdr3_nt: TGTGCCAGTAGCTTAGGGGCTGTAACTAATGAAAAACTGTTTTTT
cdr3_aa: CASSLGAVTNEKLFF

clone_size: .
d_call: .
j_call: TRBJ2-5
v_call: TRBV6-5
cdr3_nt: TGTGCCAGCAGCCCTGCTCGACTGATCCAAGAGACCCAGTACTTC
cdr3_aa: CASSPARLIQETQYF